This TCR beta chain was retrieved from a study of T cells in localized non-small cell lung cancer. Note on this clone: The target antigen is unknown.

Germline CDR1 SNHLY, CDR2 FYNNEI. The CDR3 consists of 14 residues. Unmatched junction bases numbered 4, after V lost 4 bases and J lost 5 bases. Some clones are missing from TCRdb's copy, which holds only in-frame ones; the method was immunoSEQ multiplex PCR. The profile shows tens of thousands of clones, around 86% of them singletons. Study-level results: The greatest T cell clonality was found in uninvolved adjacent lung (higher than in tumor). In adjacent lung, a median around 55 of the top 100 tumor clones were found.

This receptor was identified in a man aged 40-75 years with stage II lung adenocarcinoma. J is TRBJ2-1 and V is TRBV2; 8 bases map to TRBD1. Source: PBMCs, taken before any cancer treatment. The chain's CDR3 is CASSVGQGDNEQFF. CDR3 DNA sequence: TGTGCCAGCAGTGTTGGACAGGGTGACAATGAGCAGTTCTTC.